What follows are 17 T cell receptor beta chains derived from one specimen sequenced in a study of T cells in Graves' hyperthyroidism and ophthalmopathy. RNA transcripts yielded amplified TCR beta CDR3 regions. HTBI primers were the set used in a first-round RT-PCR of the TCR CDR3. One entry per CDR3 protein results from TCRdb running MiXCR on the multiplex PCR reads. The sample lists 550,000 to 600,000 distinct CDR3 sequences; approximately 15% were seen once. The source material was blood. The receptors were sampled from a woman between 18 and 29 years old with Graves' hyperthyroidism.

This clonotype was counted once. Given a much more abundant clone one base away, this may be a read error. The J gene is TRBJ2-1, the V gene TRBV4-2; a weak D match, TRBD1 (6 bases). Per germline, CDR1 LGHNA and CDR2 YNFKEQ. This CDR3 is 15 amino acids long. V lost 2 bases and J 10 bases, leaving 18 bases between the germline ends. The CDR3 loop is CASSQLRDITDEQFF. CDR3 DNA sequence: TGTGCCAGCAGCCAACTCCGGGACATCACGGACGAGCAGTTCTTC.

The table lists this clonotype with many counts. The genes are TRBV7-8 and TRBJ2-5; TRBD2 matches at 9 bases. Per germline, CDR1 SGHVS and CDR2 FQNEAQ. CDR3 size: 15 residues. The ends lost 5 bases at V and 5 bases at J; junction bases unmatched: 9. The CDR3, as DNA: TGTGCCAGCAGCGCACAAGCGGGAGGCCTGGAGACCCAGTACTTC. It translates to CASSAQAGGLETQYF.

This clonotype was recorded a few times. The chain links TRBV4-1 to TRBJ2-3; the match to TRBD1 covers 7 bases. Germline CDR1 reads MGHRA; CDR2 reads YSYEKL. The V gene end was trimmed by 2 bases and the J gene end by 7 bases; junction bases not matched to a gene: 12. This CDR3 contains 16 residues. CDR3 amino acids: CASSQTRDSGSYTQYF. The CDR3 DNA sequence: TGCGCCAGCAGCCAAACTCGGGACAGCGGATCTTATACGCAGTATTTT.

This clonotype was seen ten or more times. The chain links TRBV5-1 to TRBJ2-7; TRBD1 agrees at 8 bases. The CDR3 spans 14 residues. Germline V gene data show CDR1 as SGHRS and CDR2 as YFSETQ. The J segment lost 3 bases and the V segment lost 1 base, leaving 3 bases of the junction unmatched. The CDR3 nucleotides read TGCGCCAGCAGCTTGAAACAGGGGGGCTACGAGCAGTACTTC. Its translation: CASSLKQGGYEQYF.

V is TRBV12-3 or TRBV12-4 and J is TRBJ1-1; a weak D match, TRBD1 (5 bases). This CDR3 contains 15 residues. Trimming removed 6 bases from V and 0 bases from J, with 14 bases in between. DNA of the CDR3: TGTGCCAGCAGGGGTATGGGACGGATGAACACTGAAGCTTTCTTT. Protein product: CASRGMGRMNTEAFF.

V is TRBV4-1 and J is TRBJ2-5; D unresolved. Germline CDR1 is MGHRA and CDR2 is YSYEKL. The CDR3 has 17 amino acids. With 4 bases removed from V and 5 bases from J, the gap between germline ends came to 23 bases. The CDR3 spells CASSPTLAQKVKETQYF. CDR3 DNA sequence: TGCGCCAGCAGCCCCACACTCGCCCAGAAGGTGAAGGAGACCCAGTACTTC.

This rearrangement joins TRBV20-1 to TRBJ2-2, with 11 bases identical to TRBD2. This CDR3 region has 15 residues. Germline-derived CDR1 and CDR2 are DFQATT and SNEGSKA (reference sequence). J lost 7 bases, V lost 1 base, and 5 bases had no gene match. The CDR3 DNA follows: TGCAGTGCTAGAGTAGCGGGAGGGCCCGGCGGGGAGCTGTTTTTT. Translation: CSARVAGGPGGELFF.

In this sample, this clonotype turned up many times. The rearrangement links TRBV7-9 to TRBJ2-7; 7 positions agree with TRBD2. This CDR3 is built from 18 residues. CDR1 is SEHNR, CDR2 FQNEAQ, per germline (reference sequence). V was pared by 5 bases and J by 0 bases, with 16 bases of the junction left unmatched. The CDR3 DNA sequence: TGTGCCAGCAGCGGAGGCGGGGCAAAGCGGGATTCCTCCTACGAGCAGTACTTC. This codes for CASSGGGAKRDSSYEQYF.

V usage is TRBV11-2 and J usage is TRBJ2-3, with unresolved D. V was shortened by 4 bases and J by 3 bases, with 14 bases between the two germline ends. Germline V gene sequence: CDR1 SGHAT, CDR2 FQNNGV. The CDR3 contains 15 residues. The CDR3 DNA is TGTGCCAGCAGCTACCCCGCCGTGAGGACAGATACGCAGTATTTT. It specifies CASSYPAVRTDTQYF. Complete variable domain (other parts from reference TRBV11-2 and TRBJ2-3): EAGVAQSPRYKIIEKRQSVAFWCNPISGHATLYWYQQILGQGPKLLIQFQNNGVVDDSQLPKDRFSAERLKGVDSTLKIQPAKLEDSAVYLCASSYPAVRTDTQYFGPGTRLTVL.

CDR3 nucleotides: TGCAGTGCTAGAGCCCCGGTCTCGACCACCGGGGAGCTGTTTTTT. Its translation: CSARAPVSTTGELFF. This chain links TRBV20-1 with TRBJ2-2; D unclear. Germline V gene sequence: CDR1 DFQATT, CDR2 SNEGSKA (reference sequence). V lost 1 base and J lost 4, with 13 bases in between. The CDR3 spans 15 residues.

The sample holds many counts of this clonotype. The chain uses TRBV28 and TRBJ2-1; 8 nucleotides agree with TRBD2. Germline V gene sequence: CDR1 MDHEN, CDR2 SYDVKM. V was clipped by 1 base and J by 7 bases; unmatched bases: 6. The CDR3 totals 15 residues. CDR3 amino acids: CASSLLGTSLNEQFF. In DNA, the CDR3 is TGTGCCAGCAGTTTATTAGGGACTAGTTTGAATGAGCAGTTCTTC.

The table lists this clonotype with many counts. The chain links TRBV28 to TRBJ2-3; 9 bases map to TRBD2. CDR3 length equals 17 residues. V trimming: 2 bases; J trimming: 5 bases; junction bases outside the gene matches: 11. CDR1 is MDHEN and CDR2 is SYDVKM in the germline V gene. CDR3 nucleotides: TGTGCCAGCAGTTTAAGGGCGGGAGGGCAGAATAAAGATACGCAGTATTTT. Protein product: CASSLRAGGQNKDTQYF.

This clonotype was seen a handful of times. The chain carries TRBV28 and TRBJ1-6, with 8 bases that match TRBD1. Germline CDR1 MDHEN, CDR2 SYDVKM. The CDR3 runs to 16 residues. The trim removed 3 bases at V and 7 bases at J, leaving 8 bases unmatched. The CDR3 bases are TGTGCCAGCAGTTTTTTACCAGGGGGCAGGAATTCACCCCTCCACTTT. Protein product: CASSFLPGGRNSPLHF.

This clonotype was seen many times. This rearrangement joins TRBV28 to TRBJ1-1; D gene uncertain. The length of the CDR3 is 11 residues. Germline CDR1 MDHEN, CDR2 SYDVKM. The V end lost 1 base, the J end lost 3 bases, and 0 bases lay between the germline ends. This chain's CDR3 is CASSLYTEAFF. The CDR3 DNA follows: TGTGCCAGCAGTTTATACACTGAAGCTTTCTTT.

This rearrangement joins TRBV10-3 to TRBJ2-1, with TRBD1 matching over 8 bases. Germline loops: CDR1 ENHRY, CDR2 SYGVKD. J gave up 2 bases and V 5 bases, and 5 bases lay outside the gene matches. The CDR3 loop spans 15 amino acids. The CDR3 sequence is CAISIGQGPYNEQFF. In nucleotides, the CDR3 is TGTGCCATCAGTATCGGACAGGGCCCCTACAATGAGCAGTTCTTC.

The chain has TRBV7-3 and TRBJ2-5; D may be TRBD1 or TRBD2 (6 bases each). Per germline, CDR1 SGHTA and CDR2 FQGTGA. The V gene lost 3 bases and the J gene lost 2 bases, with 13 bases spanning the gap. CDR3 length: 15 residues. Here the CDR3 DNA reads TGTGCCAGCAGCTTCCACGGGGGCCTACAAGAGACCCAGTACTTC. This encodes CASSFHGGLQETQYF.

In its sample, this clonotype was seen a few times. The J gene is TRBJ2-1, the V gene TRBV29-1, with 7 bases fitting TRBD1. The CDR3 has 18 amino acids. Germline V CDR1 and CDR2: SQVTM, ANQGSEA. V gave up 0 bases and J gave up 9 bases; unmatched junction bases: 20. Written as DNA, the CDR3 is TGCAGCGTTGAAGATCGTGGGACAGAGCGGACGTGTGGGCTTGAGCAGTTCTTC. Translating gives CSVEDRGTERTCGLEQFF.